This TCR beta chain was retrieved from a study of shared clonotypes between healthy human individuals. Whole-study context: A donor's plate count was three for CD4 naive and three for CD4 memory; CD8 naive had two and CD8 memory one. Study-wide points: Tissue TCR repertoires likely differ from these blood-only repertoires. Rarefaction showed sorted-subset sequencing was incomplete despite large depth.

Using immunoSEQ multiplex PCR, the repertoire was profiled, and TCRdb retains in-frame clones only, with some absent. The table includes roughly 1.4 million clones, approximately 98.5% detected once. It was into CD45RA+ naive and CD45RA-negative memory subsets that the CD4+ cells were split. About this clone: What it recognizes is unknown.

CDR1 is SGHRS and CDR2 is YFSETQ in the germline V gene. The CDR3 is 15 residues long. With V trimmed by 5 bases and J by 0 bases, 3 bases remained unmatched. This clonotype was obtained from a man aged 25-40 years in good health. The sample comprised naive CD4+ T cells sorted from blood. Specified subset: CD45RA+ positively selected. The chain links TRBV5-1 to TRBJ2-7, with 12 bases fitting TRBD2. The CDR3 DNA follows: TGCGCCAGCAGGCGGACTAGCGGGGTCTCCTACGAGCAGTACTTC. Residues: CASRRTSGVSYEQYF.